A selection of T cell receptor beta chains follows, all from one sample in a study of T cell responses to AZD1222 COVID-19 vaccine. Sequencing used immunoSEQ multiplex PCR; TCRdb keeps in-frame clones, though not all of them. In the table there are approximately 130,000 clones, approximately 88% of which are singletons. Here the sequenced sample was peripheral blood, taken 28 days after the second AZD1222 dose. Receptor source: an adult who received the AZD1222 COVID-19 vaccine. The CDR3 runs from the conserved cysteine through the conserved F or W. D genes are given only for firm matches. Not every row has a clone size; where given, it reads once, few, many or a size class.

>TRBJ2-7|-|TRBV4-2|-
TGTGCCAGCAGCAGGGCAGGGGGGGTCTACGAGCAGTACTTC
CASSRAGGVYEQYF
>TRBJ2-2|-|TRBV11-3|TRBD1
TGTGCCAGCCGCCCCCAGGGGGACAGCAACACCGGGGAGCTGTTTTTT
CASRPQGDSNTGELFF
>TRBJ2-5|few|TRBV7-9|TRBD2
TGTGCCAGCAGCTTTAAGGGCGGGAGGGCCAAAGAGACCCAGTACTTC
CASSFKGGRAKETQYF
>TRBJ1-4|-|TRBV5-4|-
TGTGCCAGCAGTCAAGCAAATACGGATGAAAAACTGTTTTTT
CASSQANTDEKLFF
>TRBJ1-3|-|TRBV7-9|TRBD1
TGTGCCAGCAGCTTCCCTGGACAGGGAGAAAGGCACACCATATATTTT
CASSFPGQGERHTIYF
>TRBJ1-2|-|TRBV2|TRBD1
TGTGCCAGCAGCCCGGTAACAGGGGGCGGCGGCTACACCTTC
CASSPVTGGGGYTF
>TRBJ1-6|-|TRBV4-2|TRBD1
TGTGCCAGCAGCCTGGGACAGGGAGGTTCACCCCTCCACTTT
CASSLGQGGSPLHF
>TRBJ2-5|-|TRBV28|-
TGTGCCAGCAGTTTTGGCAGCCAAGAGACCCAGTACTTC
CASSFGSQETQYF
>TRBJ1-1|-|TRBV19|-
TGTGCCAGTAGTGAAGGACAGTGGAACACTGAAGCTTTCTTT
CASSEGQWNTEAFF
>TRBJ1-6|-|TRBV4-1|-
TGCGCCAGCAGCCAAGTCAGAGAAGGTAATTCACCCCTCCACTTT
CASSQVREGNSPLHF
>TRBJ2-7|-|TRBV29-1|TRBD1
TGCAGCGTTCGACAGGGGACGGAGGAGCAGTACTTC
CSVRQGTEEQYF
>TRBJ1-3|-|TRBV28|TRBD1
TGTGCCAGCAGGCCGGCCGGATCAGGGGGCTTTGGAAACACCATATATTTT
CASRPAGSGGFGNTIYF
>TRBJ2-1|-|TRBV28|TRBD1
TGTGCCAGCAGTTTAGCGATTATGATTAGGGACAGGGGGATGAAAGAAGGGTTCTTC
CASSLAIMIRDRGMKEGFF
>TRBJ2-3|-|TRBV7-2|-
TGTGCCAGCAGCTTAGCGGCGGGGCTACCTAGCACAGATACGCAGTATTTT
CASSLAAGLPSTDTQYF
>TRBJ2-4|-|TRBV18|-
TGTGCCAGCTCTACGAGGTCCACCAAAAACATTCAGTACTTC
CASSTRSTKNIQYF
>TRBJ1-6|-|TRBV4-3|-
TGCGCCAGCAGCCAAGAATTCAGACAGGCTTATAATTCACCCCTCCACTTT
CASSQEFRQAYNSPLHF
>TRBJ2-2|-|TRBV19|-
TGTGCCAGTAGACGGGACACCTTCACCGGGGAGCTGTTTTTT
CASRRDTFTGELFF
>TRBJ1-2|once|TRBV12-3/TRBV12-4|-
TGTGCCAGCAGCCGAGGACAGACCTATGGCTACACCTTC
CASSRGQTYGYTF
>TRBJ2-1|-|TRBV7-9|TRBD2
TGTGCCAGCAGCTTAGCGCTAGCGGGGACCTACAATGAGCAGTTCTTC
CASSLALAGTYNEQFF
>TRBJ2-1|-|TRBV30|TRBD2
TGTGCCTGGAGTGTACTAGCGGGGACCAATGAGCAGTTCTTC
CAWSVLAGTNEQFF
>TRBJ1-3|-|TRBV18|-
TGTGCCAGCTCACCACCCACCAACAGGGCTGGAAACACCATATATTTT
CASSPPTNRAGNTIYF
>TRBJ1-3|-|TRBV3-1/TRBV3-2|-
TGTGCCAGCAGCTCAGGCTTATCGGGAAACACCATATATTTT
CASSSGLSGNTIYF
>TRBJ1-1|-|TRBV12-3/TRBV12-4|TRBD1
TGTGCCAGCACCACTACAGGGGACACTGAAGCTTTCTTT
CASTTTGDTEAFF
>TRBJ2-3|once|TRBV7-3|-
TGTGCCAGCAGCTTAAGGTTTCCACCCGATACGCAGTATTTT
CASSLRFPPDTQYF
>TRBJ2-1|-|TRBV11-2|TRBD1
TGTGCCAGCAGCTTAACAGGGGGTTGGGAGCAGTTCTTC
CASSLTGGWEQFF
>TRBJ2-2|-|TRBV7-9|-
TGTGCCAGCAGCTTAGCGGAGGGCGGGGAGCTGTTTTTT
CASSLAEGGELFF
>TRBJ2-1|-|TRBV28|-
TGTGCCAGCAGGGGATATACAAGCAATGAGCAGTTCTTC
CASRGYTSNEQFF
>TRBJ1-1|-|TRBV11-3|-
TGTGCCAGCAGCTTAAGGTGGGAGGCTGAAGCTTTCTTT
CASSLRWEAEAFF
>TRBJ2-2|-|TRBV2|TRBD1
TGTGCCAGCAGACAGGGGGCGAACACCGGGGAGCTGTTTTTT
CASRQGANTGELFF